These 4 T cell receptor beta chains share one sample of origin, sequenced in a study of T cell responses to AZD1222 COVID-19 vaccine. Repertoires were generated with immunoSEQ multiplex PCR, while TCRdb's copy carries only in-frame clones and drops some. In the table there are 80,000 or so clones, around nine tenths of which are singletons. This specimen consisted of peripheral blood, obtained on day 0 of AZD1222 vaccination. The receptors here all came from an adult in good health.

The V gene is TRBV3-1 (or the pseudogene TRBV3-2), the J gene TRBJ2-4; 10 nucleotides line up with TRBD1. J lost 8 bases, V lost 0 bases, and 25 bases had no gene match. Germline values: CDR1 LGHDT, CDR2 YNNKEL (reference sequence). This CDR3 spans 22 amino acids. CDR3 in DNA: TGTGCCAGCAGCCAAGAAGGAAGGATGCTTAAGTCCGGGACAGGGGTGCGGGACATTCAGTACTTC. It is translated as CASSQEGRMLKSGTGVRDIQYF.

V gene TRBV9 combines with J gene TRBJ2-1; 10 positions agree with TRBD2. In germline, CDR1 is SGDLS, CDR2 YYNGEE. After removal of 3 bases from V and 7 bases from J, the junction contained 7 bases not matched to a gene. There are 15 residues in the CDR3. For the CDR3, the DNA is TGTGCCAGCAGCGCACTAGCGGGGATAGGGAATGAGCAGTTCTTC. It specifies CASSALAGIGNEQFF.

The rearrangement joins TRBV9 to TRBJ1-5; the D gene is possibly TRBD1 (6 bases). The V end lost 4 bases, the J end lost 2 bases, and 7 bases lay between the germline ends. Per germline, CDR1 SGDLS and CDR2 YYNGEE. This CDR3 comprises 13 residues. CDR3 in amino acids: CASSSGGNQPQHF. As DNA, the CDR3 is TGTGCCAGCAGCTCAGGGGGCAATCAGCCCCAGCATTTT.

This clone has only one observation. The chain uses TRBV27 and TRBJ2-1; the D is unclear. The CDR3 extends over 15 amino acids. CDR1 and CDR2 (germline): MNHEY, SMNVEV (reference sequence). The V gene lost 2 bases and the J gene lost 3 bases, with 11 bases spanning the gap. Here the CDR3 DNA reads TGTGCCAGCAGTTTAACCTCTCAAGGCTACAATGAGCAGTTCTTC. It is translated as CASSLTSQGYNEQFF.